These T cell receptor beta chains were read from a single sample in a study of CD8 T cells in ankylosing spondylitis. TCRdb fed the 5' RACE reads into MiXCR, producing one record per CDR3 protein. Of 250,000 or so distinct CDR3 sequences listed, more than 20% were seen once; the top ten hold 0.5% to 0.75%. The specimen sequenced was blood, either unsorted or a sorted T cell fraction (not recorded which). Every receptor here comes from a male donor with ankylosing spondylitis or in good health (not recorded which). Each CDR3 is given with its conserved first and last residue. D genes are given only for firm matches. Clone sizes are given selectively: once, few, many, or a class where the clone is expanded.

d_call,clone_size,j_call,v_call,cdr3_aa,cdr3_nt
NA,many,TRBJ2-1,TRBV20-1,CSARDPFSGELGGSFF,TGCAGTGCTAGAGATCCATTCTCGGGGGAACTAGGAGGGAGCTTCTTC
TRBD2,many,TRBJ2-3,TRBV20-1,CSATWTSGSTDTQYF,TGCAGTGCTACATGGACTAGCGGCAGCACAGATACGCAGTATTTT
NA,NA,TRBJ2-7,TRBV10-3,CAISPRDGYEQYF,TGTGCCATCAGCCCCCGGGACGGCTACGAGCAGTACTTC
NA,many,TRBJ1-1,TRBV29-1,CSTAEHTEAFF,TGCAGCACCGCCGAGCACACTGAAGCTTTCTTT
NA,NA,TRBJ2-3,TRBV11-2,CASSPSPGARGDTQYF,TGTGCCAGCAGCCCAAGTCCGGGAGCCAGAGGAGATACGCAGTATTTT
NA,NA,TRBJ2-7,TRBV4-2,CASSPGPGQQYEQYF,TGTGCCAGCAGCCCAGGACCGGGACAACAGTACGAGCAGTACTTC
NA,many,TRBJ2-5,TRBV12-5,CASGLDRPQYF,TGTGCTAGTGGTTTGGACAGACCCCAGTACTTC
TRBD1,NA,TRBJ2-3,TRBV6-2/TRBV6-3,CASSYSPGQPDTQYF,TGTGCCAGCAGTTACTCACCGGGACAGCCAGATACGCAGTATTTT
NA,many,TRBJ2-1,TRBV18,CASSPPINEQFF,TGTGCCAGCTCTCCCCCGATTAATGAGCAGTTCTTC
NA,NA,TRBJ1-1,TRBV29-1,CSVLTGGTAFF,TGCAGCGTGCTGACAGGCGGTACAGCTTTCTTT
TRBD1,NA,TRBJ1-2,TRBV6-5,CASSYGDRRKSGYTF,TGTGCCAGCAGTTACGGGGACAGGAGGAAGTCTGGCTACACCTTC
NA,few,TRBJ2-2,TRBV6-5,CASSYLYTGELFF,TGTGCCAGCAGTTACCTGTACACCGGGGAGCTGTTTTTT
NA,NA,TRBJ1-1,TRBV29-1,CSARGTGMNTEAFF,TGCAGCGCCCGGGGTACAGGGATGAACACTGAAGCTTTCTTT
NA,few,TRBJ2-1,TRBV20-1,CSARDAGAGRENEQFF,TGCAGTGCTAGAGATGCCGGGGCAGGGCGTGAAAATGAGCAGTTCTTC
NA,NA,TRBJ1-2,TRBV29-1,CGIRAAINYGYTF,TGCGGCATCAGGGCAGCTATTAACTATGGCTACACCTTC
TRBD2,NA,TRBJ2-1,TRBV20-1,CSAKRLADGEQFF,TGCAGTGCCAAGAGACTAGCGGATGGTGAGCAGTTCTTC
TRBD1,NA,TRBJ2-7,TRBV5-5,CASSPRTGINYEQYF,TGTGCCAGCAGCCCCAGGACAGGGATCAATTACGAGCAGTACTTC
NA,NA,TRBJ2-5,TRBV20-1,CSANRGAQETQYF,TGCAGTGCTAATAGAGGCGCTCAAGAGACCCAGTACTTC
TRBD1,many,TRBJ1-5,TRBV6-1,CASSGQGWGDQPQHF,TGTGCCAGCAGTGGACAGGGGTGGGGCGATCAGCCCCAGCATTTT
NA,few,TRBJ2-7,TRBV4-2,CASSQDGAYEQYF,TGTGCCAGCAGCCAAGATGGAGCCTACGAGCAGTACTTC
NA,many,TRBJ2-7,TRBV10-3,CAISELAYSYEQYF,TGTGCCATCAGTGAGTTAGCCTACTCCTACGAGCAGTACTTC
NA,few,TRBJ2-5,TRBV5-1,CASSLTRGAAETQYF,TGCGCCAGCAGCCTTACGAGGGGGGCGGCGGAGACCCAGTACTTC
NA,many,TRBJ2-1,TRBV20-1,CSARIGASSYNEQFF,TGCAGTGCTAGAATAGGGGCCAGCTCCTACAATGAGCAGTTCTTC
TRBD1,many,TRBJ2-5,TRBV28,CASREGTGGTQKETQYF,TGTGCCAGCAGGGAAGGGACAGGGGGTACTCAAAAAGAGACCCAGTACTTC
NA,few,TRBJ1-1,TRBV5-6,CASRSGTNMNTEAFF,TGTGCCAGCAGGTCCGGGACAAACATGAACACTGAAGCTTTCTTT
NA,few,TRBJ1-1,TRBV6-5,CASSYLAGNTEAFF,TGTGCCAGCAGTTACCTGGCGGGGAACACTGAAGCTTTCTTT
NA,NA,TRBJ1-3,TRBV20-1,CSAREGQGGNTIYF,TGCAGTGCTAGAGAAGGTCAGGGAGGAAACACCATATATTTT
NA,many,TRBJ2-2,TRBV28,CASSFIGELFF,TGTGCCAGCAGTTTCATCGGGGAGCTGTTTTTT
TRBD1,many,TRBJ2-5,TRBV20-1,CSARQGAKTQYF,TGCAGTGCTCGACAGGGGGCGAAGACCCAGTACTTC
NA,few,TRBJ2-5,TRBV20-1,CSTRTVAETQYF,TGCAGTACCAGGACGGTAGCTGAGACCCAGTACTTC
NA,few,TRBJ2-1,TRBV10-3,CAIRTGGNEQFF,TGTGCCATACGGACAGGAGGGAATGAGCAGTTCTTC
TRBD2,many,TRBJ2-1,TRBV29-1,CSVRLAVYNEQFF,TGCAGCGTACGGCTAGCGGTCTACAATGAGCAGTTCTTC
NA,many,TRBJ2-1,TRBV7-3,CASSSIGYNEQFF,TGTGCCAGCAGCTCCATAGGCTACAATGAGCAGTTCTTC
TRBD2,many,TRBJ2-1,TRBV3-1,CASSQRGLAGPRGDEQFF,TGTGCCAGCAGCCAACGGGGACTAGCGGGGCCCCGGGGCGATGAGCAGTTCTTC
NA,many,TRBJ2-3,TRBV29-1,CSVGRTGADTQYF,TGCAGCGTTGGACGCACGGGGGCAGATACGCAGTATTTT
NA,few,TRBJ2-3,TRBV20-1,CSARTPGHSTDTQYF,TGCAGTGCTAGAACCCCGGGACATAGCACAGATACGCAGTATTTT
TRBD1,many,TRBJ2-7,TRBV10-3,CAIREDRDSYEQYF,TGTGCCATCAGGGAGGACAGGGACTCCTACGAGCAGTACTTC
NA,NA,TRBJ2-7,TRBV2,CASSGRSLYEQYF,TGTGCCAGCAGTGGAAGATCCCTCTACGAGCAGTACTTC
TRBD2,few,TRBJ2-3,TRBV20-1,CSAAGTSRTDTQYF,TGCAGTGCTGCCGGGACTAGCAGAACAGATACGCAGTATTTT
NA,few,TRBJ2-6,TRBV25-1,CASSELGAGNAGANVLTF,TGTGCCAGCAGTGAATTGGGGGCAGGGAATGCTGGGGCCAACGTCCTGACTTTC
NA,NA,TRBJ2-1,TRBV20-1,CSARDQSVASYNEQFF,TGCAGTGCTAGAGATCAGTCAGTAGCTTCCTACAATGAGCAGTTCTTC
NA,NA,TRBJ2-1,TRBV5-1,CASSLAWPYNDQFF,TGCGCCAGCAGCTTGGCCTGGCCCTACAATGACCAGTTCTTC
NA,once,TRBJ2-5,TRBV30,CAWSRAGKETQYF,TGTGCCTGGAGTCGGGCAGGGAAAGAGACCCAGTACTTC
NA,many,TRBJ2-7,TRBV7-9,CASSFGGGNDEQYF,TGTGCCAGCAGCTTTGGAGGGGGGAATGACGAGCAGTACTTC
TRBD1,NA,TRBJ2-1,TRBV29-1,CSGRTGTGSYNEQFF,TGCAGCGGGCGAACCGGGACAGGGTCCTACAATGAGCAGTTCTTC
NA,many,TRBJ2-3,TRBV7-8,CASSSPYTQYF,TGTGCCAGCAGCTCCCCATATACGCAGTATTTT
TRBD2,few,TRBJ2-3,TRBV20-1,CSASIAGRGTDTQYF,TGCAGTGCTAGTATAGCGGGGCGAGGCACAGATACGCAGTATTTT
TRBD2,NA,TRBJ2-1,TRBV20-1,CSATAGGPNEQFF,TGCAGTGCGACAGCGGGGGGGCCGAATGAGCAGTTCTTC
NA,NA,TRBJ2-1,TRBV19,CASSIEVTEQFF,TGTGCCAGTAGTATAGAAGTCACTGAGCAGTTCTTC
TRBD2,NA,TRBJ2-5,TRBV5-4,CASSLGGGALQETQYF,TGTGCCAGCAGCTTGGGCGGGGGAGCCTTACAAGAGACCCAGTACTTC
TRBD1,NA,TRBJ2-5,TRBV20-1,CSARPGTGGETQYF,TGCAGTGCTAGGCCGGGGACAGGGGGGGAGACCCAGTACTTC
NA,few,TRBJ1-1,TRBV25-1,CASRENRDTEAFF,TGTGCCAGCAGAGAAAACAGGGACACTGAAGCTTTCTTT
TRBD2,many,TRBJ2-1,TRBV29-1,CSVERTLRTSGGDNEQFF,TGCAGCGTTGAGAGGACCTTGAGGACTAGCGGGGGGGACAATGAGCAGTTCTTC
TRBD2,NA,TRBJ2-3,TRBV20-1,CSAADPGLAGTDTQYF,TGCAGTGCTGCCGATCCGGGACTAGCGGGGACAGATACGCAGTATTTT
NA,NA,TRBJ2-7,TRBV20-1,CSALQPGHLYEQYF,TGCAGTGCCCTACAGCCGGGACACCTTTACGAGCAGTACTTC
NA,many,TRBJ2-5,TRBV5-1,CASSPDLETQYF,TGCGCCAGCAGCCCGGATCTAGAGACCCAGTACTTC
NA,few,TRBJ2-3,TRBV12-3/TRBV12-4,CASSPSTRRWFDTQYF,TGTGCCAGCAGTCCGTCGACTAGGAGATGGTTCGATACGCAGTATTTT